Following are 5 T cell receptor beta chains from one sample sequenced in a study of cytomegalovirus exposure and HLA in healthy donors. The PCR was carried out with 60 Vbeta primers and 13 Jbeta primers. Profiling relied on immunoSEQ multiplex PCR, and the TCRdb table lists in-frame clones only, not all of them. The sample contains a few hundred thousand clones, 65% to 90% of which appear only once. Sequences were obtained from PBMCs. The receptor set was obtained from a girl aged 10 to 17 in good health and CMV-seronegative.

The CDR3 DNA follows: TGTGCCAGCAGCTTTCGGACAACTGGGGACACCATATATTTT. Translating gives CASSFRTTGDTIYF. The gene calls are TRBV5-6 and TRBJ1-3; D perhaps matches TRBD1 (5 bases). The CDR3 length is 14 residues. Trimming took 2 bases from V and 8 from J, leaving 14 bases between them. Per germline, CDR1 SGHDT and CDR2 YYEEEE.

The chain links TRBV11-1 to TRBJ2-3, with D unresolved. This CDR3 contains 13 residues. V was cut by 6 bases and J by 4 bases, with 11 bases left in between. Germline V CDR1 and CDR2: SGHAT, FQDESV (reference sequence). The CDR3 DNA reads as TGTGCCAGCAGACACCCCCGTTCAGATACGCAGTATTTT. This encodes CASRHPRSDTQYF.

The chain links TRBV28 to TRBJ1-3; D not resolved. V was clipped by 5 bases and J by 0 bases, with 5 bases between them. This CDR3 has 13 residues. In germline, CDR1 is MDHEN, CDR2 SYDVKM. This chain's CDR3 is CASSLNSGNTIYF. In nucleotides, the CDR3 is TGTGCCAGCAGTCTAAACTCTGGAAACACCATATATTTT.

The chain uses TRBV18 and TRBJ2-1; D is perhaps TRBD2 (7 bases). The V gene's germline CDR1 is KGHSH and CDR2 LQKENI. V was pared by 3 bases and J by 0 bases, with 15 bases between. This CDR3 has 17 residues. The CDR3 region is CASSPTAGASSYNEQFF. CDR3 bases: TGTGCCAGCTCACCTACGGCGGGGGCCAGCTCCTACAATGAGCAGTTCTTC.

In DNA, the CDR3 is TGTGCCAGCAGCTTAGCCGCAGTCTTTGGGGCCAACGTCCTGACTTTC. Its translation: CASSLAAVFGANVLTF. V gene TRBV7-9 combines with J gene TRBJ2-6; D gene unclear. Trimming left V 0 bases short and J 3 bases short, with 9 bases between. The length of the CDR3 is 16 residues. The germline CDR1 and CDR2 sequences are SEHNR and FQNEAQ (reference sequence).